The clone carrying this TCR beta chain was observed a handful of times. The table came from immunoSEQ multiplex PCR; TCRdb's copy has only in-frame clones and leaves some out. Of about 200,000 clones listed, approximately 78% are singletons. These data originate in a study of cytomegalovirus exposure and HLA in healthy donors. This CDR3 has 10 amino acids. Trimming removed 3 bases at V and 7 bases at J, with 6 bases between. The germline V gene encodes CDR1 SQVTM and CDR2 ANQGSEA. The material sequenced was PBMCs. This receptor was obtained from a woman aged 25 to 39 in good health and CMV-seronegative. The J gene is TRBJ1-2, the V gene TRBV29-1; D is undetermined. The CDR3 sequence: CSVEGGGYTF. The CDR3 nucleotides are TGCAGCGTTGAGGGAGGTGGCTACACCTTC.